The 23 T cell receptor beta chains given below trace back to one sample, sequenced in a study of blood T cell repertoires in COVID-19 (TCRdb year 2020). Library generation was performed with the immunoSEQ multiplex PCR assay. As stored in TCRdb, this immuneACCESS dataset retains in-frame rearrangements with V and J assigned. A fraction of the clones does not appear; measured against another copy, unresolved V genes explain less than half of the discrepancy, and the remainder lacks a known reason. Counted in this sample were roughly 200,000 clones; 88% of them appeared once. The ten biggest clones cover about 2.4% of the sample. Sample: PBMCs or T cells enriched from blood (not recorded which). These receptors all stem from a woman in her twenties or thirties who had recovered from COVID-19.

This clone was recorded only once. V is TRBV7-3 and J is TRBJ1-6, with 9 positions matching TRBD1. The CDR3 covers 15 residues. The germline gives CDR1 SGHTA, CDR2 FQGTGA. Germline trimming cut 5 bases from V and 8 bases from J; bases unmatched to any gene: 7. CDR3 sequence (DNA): TGTGCCAGCAGCCCCAGGACAGGGGCGGATTCACCCCTCCACTTT. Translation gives CASSPRTGADSPLHF.

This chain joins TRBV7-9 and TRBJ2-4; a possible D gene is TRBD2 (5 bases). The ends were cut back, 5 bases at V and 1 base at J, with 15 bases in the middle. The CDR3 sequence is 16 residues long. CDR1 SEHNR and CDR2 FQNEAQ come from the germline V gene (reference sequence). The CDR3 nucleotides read TGTGCCAGCAGCCACCCCCGGGGTCTCGCCAAAAACATTCAGTACTTC. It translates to CASSHPRGLAKNIQYF.

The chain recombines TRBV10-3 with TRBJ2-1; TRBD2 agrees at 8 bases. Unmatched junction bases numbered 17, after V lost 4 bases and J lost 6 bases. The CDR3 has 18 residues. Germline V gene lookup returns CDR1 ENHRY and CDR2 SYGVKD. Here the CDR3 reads CAISGRASGPIVVNEQFF. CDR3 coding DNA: TGTGCCATCAGTGGACGGGCTAGCGGGCCCATAGTAGTCAATGAGCAGTTCTTC.

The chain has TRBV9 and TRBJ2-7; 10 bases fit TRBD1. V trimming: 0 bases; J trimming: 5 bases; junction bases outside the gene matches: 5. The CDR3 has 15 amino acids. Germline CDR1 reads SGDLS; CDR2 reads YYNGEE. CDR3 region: CASSVEGQGRDEQYF. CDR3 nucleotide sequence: TGTGCCAGCAGCGTAGAGGGACAGGGGCGTGACGAGCAGTACTTC.

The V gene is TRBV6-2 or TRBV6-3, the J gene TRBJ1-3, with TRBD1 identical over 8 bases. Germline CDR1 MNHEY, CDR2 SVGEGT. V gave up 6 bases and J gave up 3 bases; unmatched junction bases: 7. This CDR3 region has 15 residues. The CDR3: CASSFAGGGGNTIYF. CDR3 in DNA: TGTGCCAGCAGCTTCGCAGGGGGCGGTGGAAACACCATATATTTT.

For the CDR3, the DNA is TGTGCCAGCAGATTCGAGACTTCAGGGGAGCTGTTTTTT. Translating it yields CASRFETSGELFF. The genes are TRBV11-2 and TRBJ2-2, with no clear D. The V gene's germline CDR1 is SGHAT and CDR2 FQNNGV. The ends were cut back, 6 bases at V and 8 bases at J, with 13 bases in the middle. The length of the CDR3 is 13 residues.

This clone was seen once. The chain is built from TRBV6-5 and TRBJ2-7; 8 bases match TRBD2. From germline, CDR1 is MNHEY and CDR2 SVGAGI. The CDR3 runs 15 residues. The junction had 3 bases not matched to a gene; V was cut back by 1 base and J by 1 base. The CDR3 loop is CASSYWPGGSYEQYF. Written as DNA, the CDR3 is TGTGCCAGCAGTTACTGGCCGGGGGGGTCCTACGAGCAGTACTTC.

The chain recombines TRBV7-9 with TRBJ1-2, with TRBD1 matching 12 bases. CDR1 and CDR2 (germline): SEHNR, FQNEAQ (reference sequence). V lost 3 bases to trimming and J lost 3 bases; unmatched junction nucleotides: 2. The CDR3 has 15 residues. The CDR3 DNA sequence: TGTGCCAGCAGCTTCGGGACAGGGGGCGACTATGGCTACACCTTC. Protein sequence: CASSFGTGGDYGYTF.

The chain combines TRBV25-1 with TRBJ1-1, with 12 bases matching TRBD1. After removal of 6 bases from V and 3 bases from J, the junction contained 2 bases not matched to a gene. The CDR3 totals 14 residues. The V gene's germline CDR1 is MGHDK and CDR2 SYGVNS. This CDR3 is CASRGQGADTEAFF. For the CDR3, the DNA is TGTGCCAGCAGGGGACAGGGGGCAGACACTGAAGCTTTCTTT.

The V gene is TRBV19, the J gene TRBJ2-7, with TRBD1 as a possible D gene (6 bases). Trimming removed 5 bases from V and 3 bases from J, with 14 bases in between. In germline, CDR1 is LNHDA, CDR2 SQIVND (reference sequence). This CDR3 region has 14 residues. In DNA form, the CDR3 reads TGTGCCAGTAGTGCCCAGGACAGACACTACGAGCAGTACTTC. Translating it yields CASSAQDRHYEQYF.

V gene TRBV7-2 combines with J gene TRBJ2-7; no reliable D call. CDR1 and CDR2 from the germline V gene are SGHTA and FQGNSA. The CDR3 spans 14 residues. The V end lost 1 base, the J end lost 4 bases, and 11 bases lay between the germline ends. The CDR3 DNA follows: TGTGCCAGCAGCTTAGTGAGGCGGAGTTACGAGCAGTACTTC. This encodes CASSLVRRSYEQYF.

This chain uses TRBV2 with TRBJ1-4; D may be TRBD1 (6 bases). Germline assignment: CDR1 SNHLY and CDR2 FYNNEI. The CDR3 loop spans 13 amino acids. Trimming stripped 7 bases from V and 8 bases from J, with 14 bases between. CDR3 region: CASNGQGPEKLFF. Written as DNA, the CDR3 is TGTGCCAGCAACGGCCAGGGGCCCGAAAAACTGTTTTTT. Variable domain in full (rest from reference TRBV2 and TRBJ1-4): EPEVTQTPSHQVTQMGQEVILRCVPISNHLYFYWYRQILGQKVEFLVSFYNNEISEKSEIFDDQFSVERPDGSNFTLKIRSTKLEDSAMYFCASNGQGPEKLFFGSGTQLSVL.

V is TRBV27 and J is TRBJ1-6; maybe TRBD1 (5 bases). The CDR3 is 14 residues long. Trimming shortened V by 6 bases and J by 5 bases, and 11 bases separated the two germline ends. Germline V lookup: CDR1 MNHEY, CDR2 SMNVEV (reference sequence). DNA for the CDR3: TGTGCCAGCAGCTTCCAGGGAAATAATTCACCCCTCCACTTT. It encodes CASSFQGNNSPLHF.

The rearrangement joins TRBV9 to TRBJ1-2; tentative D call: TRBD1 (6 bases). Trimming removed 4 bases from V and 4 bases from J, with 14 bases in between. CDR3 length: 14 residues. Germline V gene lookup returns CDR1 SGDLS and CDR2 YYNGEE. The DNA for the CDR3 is TGTGCCAGCAGCCAAACTGGGGGGGCCTATGGCTACACCTTC. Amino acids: CASSQTGGAYGYTF.

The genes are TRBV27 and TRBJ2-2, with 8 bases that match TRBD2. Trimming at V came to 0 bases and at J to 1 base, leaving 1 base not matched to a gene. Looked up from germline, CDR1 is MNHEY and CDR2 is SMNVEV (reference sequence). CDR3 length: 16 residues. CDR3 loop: CASSLSLAGNTGELFF. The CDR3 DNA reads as TGTGCCAGCAGTTTATCGCTAGCGGGGAACACCGGGGAGCTGTTTTTT.

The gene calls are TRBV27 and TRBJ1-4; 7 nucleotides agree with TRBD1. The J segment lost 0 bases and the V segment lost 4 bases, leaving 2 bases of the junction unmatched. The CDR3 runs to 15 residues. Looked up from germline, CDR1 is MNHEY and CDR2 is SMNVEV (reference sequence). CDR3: CASSSQGATNEKLFF. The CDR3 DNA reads TGTGCCAGCAGTTCTCAGGGGGCAACTAATGAAAAACTGTTTTTT.

For the CDR3, the DNA is TGTGCCAGCAGCCCACGGACAGCCGGAAATGGCTACACCTTC. Translated: CASSPRTAGNGYTF. The gene calls are TRBV9 and TRBJ1-2; D perhaps matches TRBD1 (6 bases). The V end lost 4 bases, the J end lost 6 bases, and 16 bases lay between the germline ends. From germline, CDR1 is SGDLS and CDR2 YYNGEE. The CDR3 runs to 14 residues.

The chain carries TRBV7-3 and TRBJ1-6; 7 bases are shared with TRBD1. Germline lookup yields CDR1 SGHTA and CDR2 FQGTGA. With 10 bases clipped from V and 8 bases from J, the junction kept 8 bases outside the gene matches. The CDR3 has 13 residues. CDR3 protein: CATGDSPDSPLHF. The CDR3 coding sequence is TGTGCCACCGGGGACAGTCCGGATTCACCCCTCCACTTT.

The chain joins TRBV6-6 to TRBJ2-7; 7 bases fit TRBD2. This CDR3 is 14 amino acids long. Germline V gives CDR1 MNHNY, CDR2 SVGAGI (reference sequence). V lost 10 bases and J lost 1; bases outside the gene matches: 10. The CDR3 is CATRSVGRSYEQYF. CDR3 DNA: TGTGCCACCCGAAGCGTCGGGAGGTCCTACGAGCAGTACTTC.

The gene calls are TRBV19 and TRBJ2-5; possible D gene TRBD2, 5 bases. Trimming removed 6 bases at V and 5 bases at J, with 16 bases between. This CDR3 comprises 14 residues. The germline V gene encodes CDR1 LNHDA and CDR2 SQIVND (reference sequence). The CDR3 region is CASRVQRDGETQYF. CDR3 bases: TGTGCCAGTAGAGTTCAGAGGGATGGGGAGACCCAGTACTTC.

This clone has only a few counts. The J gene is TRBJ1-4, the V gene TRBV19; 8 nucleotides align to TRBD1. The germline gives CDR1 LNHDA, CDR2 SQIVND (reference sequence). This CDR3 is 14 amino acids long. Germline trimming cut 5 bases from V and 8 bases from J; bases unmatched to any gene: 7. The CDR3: CASSQTGVGEKLFF. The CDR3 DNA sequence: TGTGCCAGTAGTCAGACAGGGGTGGGAGAAAAACTGTTTTTT. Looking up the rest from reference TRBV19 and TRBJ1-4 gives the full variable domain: DGGITQSPKYLFRKEGQNVTLSCEQNLNHDAMYWYRQDPGQGLRLIYYSQIVNDFQKGDIAEGYSVSREKKESFPLTVTSAQKNPTAFYLCASSQTGVGEKLFFGSGTQLSVL.

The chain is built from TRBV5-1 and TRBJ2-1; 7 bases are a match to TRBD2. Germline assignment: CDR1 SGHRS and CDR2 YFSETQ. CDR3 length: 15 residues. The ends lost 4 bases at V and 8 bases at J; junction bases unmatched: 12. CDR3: CASSPRRASGYEQFF. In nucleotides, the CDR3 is TGCGCCAGCAGCCCGAGGAGGGCTAGCGGTTATGAGCAGTTCTTC.

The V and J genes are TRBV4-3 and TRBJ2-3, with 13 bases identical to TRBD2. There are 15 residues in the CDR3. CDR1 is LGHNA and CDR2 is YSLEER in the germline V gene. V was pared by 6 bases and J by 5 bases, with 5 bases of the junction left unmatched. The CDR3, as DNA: TGCGCCAGCAGTCGGACTAGCGGGGGAATAGATACGCAGTATTTT. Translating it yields CASSRTSGGIDTQYF.